This TCR beta chain appears in the sequencing data of a study of immune evolution from preneoplasia to lung adenocarcinoma (dated by TCRdb to about 2021). A note on the overall study: The study profiled immune contexture across lung adenocarcinoma precursors and invasive adenocarcinoma using immune gene expression, TCR sequencing and multiplex immunofluorescence. The TCR sequencing data were obtained from 51 patients. POLYSOLVER was used to infer class I HLA alleles from exome data, and LOHHLA was used to detect allele-specific HLA loss. The sample size was set by how many specimens were available, not by a prior power calculation. Whole exome sequencing and methylation data from the same cohort of nodules were integrated with the immune data. Resected precursor lesions (AAH, AIS, MIA) and invasive adenocarcinomas were compared with paired morphologically normal lung tissue. The overall cohort was made up of 45 to 60 patients with pulmonary nodules who had surgical resection. According to the study, some 100 samples went through TCR sequencing.

The germline V gene yields MNHNS for CDR1 and SASEGT for CDR2. From its cysteine to its phenylalanine, the CDR3 spans 15 amino acids. Just the 45-base CDR3 DNA is kept, in frame starting at base 1. Trimming at the junction amounts to 4 bases on V and 1 base on J, and the germline ends lie 10 bases apart. Study-wide findings and limitations: The highest top T cell clone frequencies were observed in normal lung, and a progressive decrease in top T cell clone frequencies appeared to occur from AAH through AIS, MIA and invasive adenocarcinoma. The findings reflected association rather than direct causation, and larger cohorts with long-term follow-up and longitudinal biopsies were considered necessary. Clonality was highest in normal lung, while later-stage lesions appeared to have lower clonality but higher T cell density and diversity. Because every patient came from Japan and China, how well the results apply to Western populations was uncertain.

Using the immunoSEQ hsTCRbeta Kit, TCR beta CDR3 regions were sequenced from DNA. The paper's processing steps were these. The ImmunoSEQ Analyzer was used to analyse the TCR sequencing data. T cell clonality was defined as 1 minus Pielou's evenness computed on productive rearrangements. The inverse Simpson index, applied to productive templates, was used to measure T cell diversity. T cell density was defined as TCR beta template counts normalized to usable DNA, with usable DNA estimated by amplification and sequencing of housekeeping genes. Two-sided Kruskal-Wallis tests were used to compare TCR metrics across histologic stages. This immuneACCESS table, as held by TCRdb, lists in-frame sequences with V and J called but not all clones. Of the missing ones, under half trace to an unresolved V gene in checked studies; the others have no known cause. V, J and clone size are those of that table, while D and trimming were read from the DNA. Here the sample has 7,400 or so clones; approximately 80% occur a single time. The ten largest clones add up to 7.2% of the sample.

A few counts support this clone. The antigen it binds to is not known. Per-nucleotide qualities are absent, and no much larger clonotype sits a single base away. Between 2014 and 2017, the patients underwent resection in either Japan or China. Two lung cancer pathologists independently reviewed H&E slides to confirm the histologic diagnosis of every case. DNA was isolated from FFPE tissue using the AllPrep DNA/RNA FFPE Kit. This TCR was recovered from a person aged 65 to 85 with lung adenocarcinoma. The sample consisted of FFPE adjacent normal lung tissue. This receptor chain uses TRBV6-1 and TRBJ1-4; TRBD1 is possibly the D segment (5 matching bases). The DNA sequence is given as TGTGCCAGCAGTGGGGGGTTGGGAACTAATGAAAAACTGTTTTTT. This is translated as CASSGGLGTNEKLFF.